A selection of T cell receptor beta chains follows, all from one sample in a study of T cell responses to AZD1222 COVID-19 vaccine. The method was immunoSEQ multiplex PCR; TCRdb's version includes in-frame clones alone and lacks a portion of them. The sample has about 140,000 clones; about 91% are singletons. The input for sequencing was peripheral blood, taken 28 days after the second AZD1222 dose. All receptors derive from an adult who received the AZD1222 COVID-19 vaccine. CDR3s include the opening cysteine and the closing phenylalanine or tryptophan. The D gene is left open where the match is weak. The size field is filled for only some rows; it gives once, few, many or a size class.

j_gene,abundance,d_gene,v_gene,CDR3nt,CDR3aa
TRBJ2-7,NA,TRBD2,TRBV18,TGTGCCAGCTCACGACTTACCCAGCGGGAGATGTACTTC,CASSRLTQREMYF
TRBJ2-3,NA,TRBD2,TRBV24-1,TGTGCCACCAGTGCGGGGGGAGGGCCCAGGTCAGATACGCAGTATTTT,CATSAGGGPRSDTQYF
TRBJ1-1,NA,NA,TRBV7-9,TGTGCCAGCAGCCCCGGTGGACACCTGAACACTGAAGCTTTCTTT,CASSPGGHLNTEAFF
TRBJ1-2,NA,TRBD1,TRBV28,TGTGCCACGACAGGGAACTATGGCTACACCTTC,CATTGNYGYTF
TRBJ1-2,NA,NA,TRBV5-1,TGCGCCAGCAGCCACCCCCCCTCGGCAGGGGTAAGCGACGGCTACACCTTC,CASSHPPSAGVSDGYTF
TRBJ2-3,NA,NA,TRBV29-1,TGCAGCGTTGTGACTCACAGGGCCACAGATACGCAGTATTTT,CSVVTHRATDTQYF
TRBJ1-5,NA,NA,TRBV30,TGTGCCTGGAGTCGTAAACAGGGATCCAATCAGCCCCAGCATTTT,CAWSRKQGSNQPQHF
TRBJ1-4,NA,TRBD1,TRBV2,TGTGCCACCAGGACAGGGGTCGGCACTAATGAAAAACTGTTTTTT,CATRTGVGTNEKLFF
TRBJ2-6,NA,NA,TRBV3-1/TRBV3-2,TGTGCCAGCAGCCAAGGGCTTTTCACTGGGGCCAACGTCCTGACTTTC,CASSQGLFTGANVLTF
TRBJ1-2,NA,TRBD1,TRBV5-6,TGTGCCAGCAGCCCCGGGACAGGCTTTTTAGGCTACACCTTC,CASSPGTGFLGYTF
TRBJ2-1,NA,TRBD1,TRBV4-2,TGTGCCAGCAGCCAAGTGAACGGACAGGGGGGATCTTATGAGCAGTTCTTC,CASSQVNGQGGSYEQFF
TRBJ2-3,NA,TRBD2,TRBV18,TGTGCCAGCTCACCACGAGCACCTAGCGGGAGGGGAGATACGCAGTATTTT,CASSPRAPSGRGDTQYF
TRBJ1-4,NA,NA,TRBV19,TGTGCCAGTAGTAGGGCGCGGAATGAAAAACTGTTTTTT,CASSRARNEKLFF
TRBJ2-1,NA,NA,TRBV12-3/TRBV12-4,TGTGCCACCACCGGGACAACCTACAATGAGCAGTTCTTC,CATTGTTYNEQFF
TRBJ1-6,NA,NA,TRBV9,TGTGCCAGCAGCGTAGAGGGGCGGTCACCCCTCCACTTT,CASSVEGRSPLHF
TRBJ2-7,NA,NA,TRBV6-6,TGTGCCAGCGGCGTTCCCCCTACAGCCCACGAGCAGTACTTC,CASGVPPTAHEQYF
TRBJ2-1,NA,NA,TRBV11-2,TGTGCCAGCAGCCCCCGCGGTGTCTATGAGCAGTTCTTC,CASSPRGVYEQFF
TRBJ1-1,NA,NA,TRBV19,TGTGCCAGTAGCCGAGGTGGGCGGCTGAACACTGAAGCTTTCTTT,CASSRGGRLNTEAFF
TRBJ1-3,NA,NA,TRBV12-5,NA,CASGLAQAAPPDTIYF
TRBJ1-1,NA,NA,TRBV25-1,TGTGCCAGCAGTGTTGACAGGGAAGCTTTCTTT,CASSVDREAFF
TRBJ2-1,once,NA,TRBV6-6,TGTGCCAGCAGTAACACAGGGCAACCTGGCGACAATGAGCAGTTCTTC,CASSNTGQPGDNEQFF
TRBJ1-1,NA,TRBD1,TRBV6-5,TGTGCCAGCAGTTACACGGACAGGCCTGAAGCTTTCTTT,CASSYTDRPEAFF
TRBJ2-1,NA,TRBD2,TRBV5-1,TGCGCCAGCAGCTTGTGGGGACTAGCGGACAATGAGCAGTTCTTC,CASSLWGLADNEQFF
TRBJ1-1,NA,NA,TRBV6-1,TGTGCCAGCAGTGACGGATCGGGGGGCACTGAAGCTTTCTTT,CASSDGSGGTEAFF
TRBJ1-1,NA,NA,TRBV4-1,TGCGCCAGCAGCCCGGCCGGGGAGCGCACTGAAGCTTTCTTT,CASSPAGERTEAFF
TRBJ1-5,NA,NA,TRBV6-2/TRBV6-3,TGTGCCAGCAGTTATACCGCCTGGTTGGGGGACGATGGCAATCAGCCCCAGCATTTT,CASSYTAWLGDDGNQPQHF
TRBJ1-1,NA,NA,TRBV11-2,TGTGCCAGCAGCTTAGAATATCGGTGGCAGCACATGAACACTGAAGCTTTCTTT,CASSLEYRWQHMNTEAFF
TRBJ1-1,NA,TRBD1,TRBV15,TGTGCCACCAGCAGAGGTAGGACAGGGGCCGTGAACACTGAAGCTTTCTTT,CATSRGRTGAVNTEAFF
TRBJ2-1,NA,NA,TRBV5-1,TGCGCCAGCAGCTCAGATACCGGGCTCAATGAGCAGTTCTTC,CASSSDTGLNEQFF
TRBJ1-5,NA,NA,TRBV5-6,TGTGCCAGCAGCTTGGGGCAATATCAGCCCCAGCATTTT,CASSLGQYQPQHF
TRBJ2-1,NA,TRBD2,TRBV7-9,TGTGCCAGCAGCTTTGGGACTAGCGGGGAGCAGTTCTTC,CASSFGTSGEQFF
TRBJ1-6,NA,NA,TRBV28,TGTGCCAGCAGCTCCACAGGAAGCTCCTATAATTCACCCCTCCACTTT,CASSSTGSSYNSPLHF
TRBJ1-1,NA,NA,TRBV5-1,TGCGCCAGCAGCCCGGGGATTAGGGACACTGAAGCTTTCTTT,CASSPGIRDTEAFF
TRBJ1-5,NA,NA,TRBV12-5,TGTGCTAGTGCCCTAATAGGAGGTCAGCCCCAGCATTTT,CASALIGGQPQHF
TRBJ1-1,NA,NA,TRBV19,TGTGCCAGTAGTCCCTACAATGATGGTAGGGCTTTCTTT,CASSPYNDGRAFF
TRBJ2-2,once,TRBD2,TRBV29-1,TGCAGCGTGAGGGGCGGGGGGAACACCGGGGAGCTGTTTTTT,CSVRGGGNTGELFF
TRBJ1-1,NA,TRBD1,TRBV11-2,TGTGCCAGCAGCTTAGTGAGTAGGGGGCTCACTGAAGCTTTCTTT,CASSLVSRGLTEAFF
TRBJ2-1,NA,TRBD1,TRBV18,TGTGCCAGCTCAGGGGCGTGGACAGGAAGCTCCTACAATGAGCAGTTCTTC,CASSGAWTGSSYNEQFF
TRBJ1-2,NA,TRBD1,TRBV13,TGTGCCAGCAGCTTCGCCGGGACAGGGAATTATCCGGGAACGGAACTAAACTATGGCTACACCTTC,CASSFAGTGNYPGTELNYGYTF
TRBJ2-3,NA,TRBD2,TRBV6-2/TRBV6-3,TGTGCCAGCAGTTACTACGCAGGACTAGCGGGAGATACGCAGTATTTT,CASSYYAGLAGDTQYF
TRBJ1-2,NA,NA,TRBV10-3,TGTGCCATCAGTGAGGGCCGCACAGCAAACTATGGCTACACCTTC,CAISEGRTANYGYTF
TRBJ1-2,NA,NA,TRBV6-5,TGTGCCAGCAGCCGGGACATTCGAAACTATGGCTACACCTTC,CASSRDIRNYGYTF
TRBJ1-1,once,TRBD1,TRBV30,TGTGCCTCGGCAGGGGGCGTCGAGCGGATGAACACTGAAGCTTTCTTT,CASAGGVERMNTEAFF
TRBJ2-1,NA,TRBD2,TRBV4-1,TGCGCCAGCAGCCTCATGACTAGCGGGGTTTACAATGAGCAGTTCTTC,CASSLMTSGVYNEQFF
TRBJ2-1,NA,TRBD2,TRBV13,TGTGCCAGCAGCTCCCTAGCGGGAGCCGATCAACAGTTCTTC,CASSSLAGADQQFF
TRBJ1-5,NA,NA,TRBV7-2,TGTGCCAGCAGCTTATCCTCGCGGGATCAGCCCCAGCATTTT,CASSLSSRDQPQHF